Shown below are 29 T cell receptor beta chains from a single sample sequenced in a study of shared clonotypes between healthy human individuals. Sequencing used immunoSEQ multiplex PCR; TCRdb keeps in-frame clones, though not all of them. Of about 2 million clones in the sample, about 95% are singletons; the top ten hold approximately 1.2%. In the naive CD8 group, cells lacked CD45RO and were positively selected for CCR7, so terminally differentiated effector memory CD45RA+ cells were left out. The sequencing sample was made of naive CD8+ T cells sorted from blood. All receptors come from a man aged 18 to 29 in good health.

V and J are TRBV7-9 and TRBJ2-1; TRBD2 agrees at 10 bases. This CDR3 is 16 amino acids long. The V gene's germline CDR1 is SEHNR and CDR2 FQNEAQ (reference sequence). V was pared by 2 bases and J by 8 bases, with 9 bases of the junction left unmatched. CDR3 coding DNA: TGTGCCAGCAGCTTAACCCCTAGCGGGGGAGGGGATGAGCAGTTCTTC. It is translated as CASSLTPSGGGDEQFF.

In regard to this clone: This same CDR3 is encoded by further DNA sequences in the sample. The chain recombines TRBV4-3 with TRBJ1-6; weak D call: TRBD1 (6 bases). The germline V gene has CDR1 LGHNA and CDR2 YSLEER. Trimming shortened V by 0 bases and J by 6 bases, and 9 bases separated the two germline ends. The CDR3 has 15 residues. This CDR3 reads CASSQDRGFNSPLHF. The DNA of the CDR3 is TGCGCCAGCAGCCAAGACAGGGGTTTTAATTCACCCCTCCACTTT.

As regards this clone: The sample holds other DNA sequences that translate to the same CDR3. In DNA form, the CDR3 reads TGCGCCAGCAGTGAATCGGGTGTGGAGACCCAGTACTTC. Translated: CASSESGVETQYF. This chain connects TRBV10-2 to TRBJ2-5; the D is unclear. The V and J ends lost 3 bases and 5 bases respectively, with 10 bases between them. Germline V gene lookup returns CDR1 WSHSY and CDR2 SAAADI. CDR3 size: 13 residues.

This clone was seen once. The gene calls are TRBV4-1 and TRBJ2-7; 7 positions match TRBD1. The CDR3 has 16 amino acids. Trimming took 0 bases from V and 0 from J; bases not matched to a gene: 5. Germline V gene sequence: CDR1 MGHRA, CDR2 YSYEKL. The CDR3 sequence: CASSQDTGAPSYEQYF. CDR3 sequence (DNA): TGCGCCAGCAGCCAAGACACAGGGGCCCCCTCCTACGAGCAGTACTTC.

The rearrangement uses TRBV27 and TRBJ2-3; D is perhaps TRBD2 (5 bases). CDR3 length: 17 residues. The V gene's germline CDR1 is MNHEY and CDR2 SMNVEV (reference sequence). Trimming took 8 bases from V and 2 from J, leaving 23 bases between them. The CDR3 coding sequence is TGTGCCAGCCGATCTTTAGGACTCGGGATGTTCACAGATACGCAGTATTTT. This sequence encodes CASRSLGLGMFTDTQYF.

The chain combines TRBV4-3 with TRBJ2-1; 10 bases are shared with TRBD2. Germline V CDR1 and CDR2: LGHNA, YSLEER. The CDR3 extends over 15 amino acids. J lost 6 bases, V lost 3 bases, and 5 bases had no gene match. In nucleotides, the CDR3 is TGCGCCAGCAGCCAGGGACTAGCGAGTCGCAATGAGCAGTTCTTC. Protein: CASSQGLASRNEQFF.

This clone showed up just once. The rearrangement links TRBV10-2 to TRBJ2-5; TRBD2 matches 10 bases. The germline gives CDR1 WSHSY, CDR2 SAAADI. The CDR3 consists of 17 residues. J lost 0 bases, V lost 0 bases, and 4 bases had no gene match. The CDR3 DNA sequence: TGCGCCAGCAGTGAGTCTGAAGGACTAGCGGACCAAGAGACCCAGTACTTC. Residues: CASSESEGLADQETQYF.

The rearrangement links TRBV19 to TRBJ1-4, with TRBD1 matching over 10 bases. Unmatched junction bases numbered 3, after V lost 0 bases and J lost 2 bases. CDR1 and CDR2 from the germline V gene are LNHDA and SQIVND (reference sequence). This CDR3 is built from 17 residues. CDR3 bases: TGTGCCAGTAGTATAGAGGGACAGGGGATCACTAATGAAAAACTGTTTTTT. It yields the protein CASSIEGQGITNEKLFF.

J is TRBJ1-2 and V is TRBV7-9, with D possibly being TRBD1 (6 bases). The germline gives CDR1 SEHNR, CDR2 FQNEAQ (reference sequence). The CDR3 is made up of 17 amino acids. V was shortened by 2 bases and J by 4 bases, with 20 bases between the two germline ends. The CDR3 here is CASSLQTRGRVGYGYTF. CDR3 DNA: TGTGCCAGCAGCTTACAAACCAGGGGTAGGGTCGGCTATGGCTACACCTTC. The full variable domain, with the rest looked up from reference TRBV7-9 and TRBJ1-2, is DTGVSQNPRHKITKRGQNVTFRCDPISEHNRLYWYRQTLGQGPEFLTYFQNEAQLEKSRLLSDRFSAERPKGSFSTLEIQRTEQGDSAMYLCASSLQTRGRVGYGYTFGSGTRLTVV.

This chain joins TRBV27 and TRBJ2-3; D is uncertain. This CDR3 is built from 14 residues. Germline V lookup: CDR1 MNHEY, CDR2 SMNVEV (reference sequence). V lost 0 bases, J lost 7 bases, and 11 bases lay in between. CDR3 nucleotides: TGTGCCAGCAGTTTATCGATGGGATGGAATACGCAGTATTTT. It yields the protein CASSLSMGWNTQYF.

V is TRBV4-1 and J is TRBJ2-5; tentatively, D is TRBD2 (5 bases). Germline V lookup: CDR1 MGHRA, CDR2 YSYEKL. The CDR3 consists of 14 residues. V was trimmed by 0 bases and J by 3 bases, leaving 8 bases between them. The CDR3 nucleotides are TGCGCCAGCAGCCAAGACCTCGGGGAAGAGACCCAGTACTTC. Its translation: CASSQDLGEETQYF.

The chain is built from TRBV2 and TRBJ1-2; D is possibly TRBD1 (5 bases). V lost 8 bases to trimming and J lost 2 bases, with 18 bases between them. Looked up from germline, CDR1 is SNHLY and CDR2 is FYNNEI. This CDR3 contains 15 residues. CDR3 sequence: CASVGRGDVNYGYTF. The CDR3 bases are TGTGCCAGCGTGGGGAGGGGAGACGTGAACTATGGCTACACCTTC.

The rearrangement uses TRBV7-6 and TRBJ2-3; D not resolved. CDR1 and CDR2 (germline): SGHVS, FNYEAQ. V was cut by 0 bases and J by 9 bases, with 7 bases left in between. This CDR3 comprises 12 residues. CDR3 region: CASSLATHTQYF. CDR3 bases: TGTGCCAGCAGCTTAGCTACTCACACGCAGTATTTT.

J is TRBJ2-7 and V is TRBV10-1; TRBD2 aligns across 8 bases. With V trimmed by 6 bases and J by 1 base, 8 bases remained unmatched. This CDR3 comprises 15 residues. The germline V gene has CDR1 WNHNN and CDR2 SYGVQD (reference sequence). CDR3: CASRRRGEESYEQYF. Written as DNA, the CDR3 is TGCGCCAGCAGAAGGCGGGGGGAGGAGTCCTACGAGCAGTACTTC.

Only one count was recorded for this clone. Other DNA variants within this sample encode the same CDR3. The chain is built from TRBV19 and TRBJ2-7; 8 bases agree with TRBD1. This CDR3 region has 14 residues. The germline CDR1 and CDR2 sequences are LNHDA and SQIVND (reference sequence). J gave up 4 bases and V 5 bases, and 7 bases lay outside the gene matches. The CDR3 DNA reads as TGTGCCAGTAGTCTCCAGGGGGCATCTTACGAGCAGTACTTC. Residues: CASSLQGASYEQYF.

This rearrangement joins TRBV10-3 to TRBJ2-7; TRBD1 matches at 9 bases. This CDR3 is 13 amino acids long. The V gene end was trimmed by 3 bases and the J gene end by 6 bases; junction bases not matched to a gene: 3. CDR1 is ENHRY, CDR2 SYGVKD, per germline. Here the CDR3 reads CAISDRQGGEQYF. The CDR3 region has the DNA TGTGCCATCAGTGACCGACAGGGGGGCGAGCAGTACTTC.

The gene calls are TRBV19 and TRBJ2-7, with D possibly matching TRBD2 (6 bases). The CDR3 runs 17 residues. The germline V gene has CDR1 LNHDA and CDR2 SQIVND (reference sequence). V was cut by 0 bases and J by 4 bases, with 19 bases left in between. Here the CDR3 reads CASSIDAGEGLAYEQYF. CDR3 bases: TGTGCCAGTAGTATAGATGCAGGAGAGGGACTGGCTTACGAGCAGTACTTC.

This chain links TRBV7-2 with TRBJ2-1, with D maybe TRBD2 (5 bases). Germline CDR1 reads SGHTA; CDR2 reads FQGNSA. With 2 bases removed from V and 4 bases from J, the gap between germline ends came to 15 bases. The CDR3 is made up of 16 amino acids. The CDR3 reads CASSLHISEPYNEQFF. CDR3 in DNA: TGTGCCAGCAGCTTACATATTAGCGAGCCTTACAATGAGCAGTTCTTC.

The V and J genes are TRBV7-6 and TRBJ2-5; TRBD2 matches 8 bases. V lost 1 base to trimming and J lost 5 bases; unmatched junction nucleotides: 18. This CDR3 has 19 residues. Germline CDR1 SGHVS, CDR2 FNYEAQ. The CDR3 loop reads CASSLVVIGAREGPETQYF. The CDR3 DNA sequence: TGTGCCAGCAGCTTAGTTGTAATTGGAGCCCGGGAGGGCCCCGAGACCCAGTACTTC. Filled out from reference TRBV7-6 and TRBJ2-5, the complete variable domain reads GAGVSQSPRYKVTKRGQDVALRCDPISGHVSLYWYRQALGQGPEFLTYFNYEAQQDKSGLPNDRFSAERPEGSISTLTIQRTEQRDSAMYRCASSLVVIGAREGPETQYFGPGTRLLVL.

The rearrangement joins TRBV4-3 to TRBJ2-1; D is undetermined. This CDR3 has 18 residues. The germline V gene encodes CDR1 LGHNA and CDR2 YSLEER. Trimming left V 3 bases short and J 0 bases short, with 18 bases between. DNA of the CDR3: TGCGCCAGCAGCCAGCGGACCGAAGAAAGCTACTCCTACAATGAGCAGTTCTTC. This codes for CASSQRTEESYSYNEQFF.

The chain links TRBV6-5 to TRBJ2-5; D possibly corresponds to TRBD2 (6 bases). CDR1 and CDR2 (germline): MNHEY, SVGAGI. This CDR3 has 14 amino acids. The ends were cut back, 4 bases at V and 11 bases at J, with 20 bases in the middle. Here the CDR3 DNA reads TGTGCCAGCAGTTGGGGAGATTTCTCGGGAGAGCAGTACTTC. The encoded protein is CASSWGDFSGEQYF.

The table lists this clone with a count of one. V and J are TRBV5-8 and TRBJ2-6, with 7 bases matching TRBD1. Germline CDR1 is SGHTS and CDR2 is YDEGEE. The CDR3 covers 16 residues. The trim removed 4 bases at V and 1 base at J, leaving 5 bases unmatched. CDR3 sequence: CASSPRTGSGANVLTF. The CDR3, as DNA: TGTGCCAGCAGCCCCCGGACAGGTTCTGGGGCCAACGTCCTGACTTTC.

The CDR3 sequence: CASSIPGGRYEQYF. The CDR3 bases are TGTGCCAGCAGTATTCCAGGGGGCCGCTACGAGCAGTACTTC. V usage is TRBV6-5 and J usage is TRBJ2-7, with 8 bases aligning to TRBD1. V dropped 5 bases and J dropped 3; count of bases not matched to a gene: 6. CDR3 size: 14 residues. The germline V gene encodes CDR1 MNHEY and CDR2 SVGAGI.

This clone is a singleton in its sample. The chain links TRBV6-5 to TRBJ2-1, with 8 bases aligning to TRBD2. The CDR3 sequence is 14 residues long. Germline loops: CDR1 MNHEY, CDR2 SVGAGI. V lost 6 bases and J lost 7; bases outside the gene matches: 8. In nucleotides, the CDR3 is TGTGCCAGCAGCCCCGGGGGGGGATGGAATGAGCAGTTCTTC. Translation gives CASSPGGGWNEQFF.

V is TRBV6-5 and J is TRBJ2-1; 10 bases are shared with TRBD2. The V and J ends lost 10 bases and 8 bases, in that order; junction bases with no gene match: 14. CDR1 is MNHEY and CDR2 is SVGAGI in the germline V gene. CDR3 length equals 15 residues. The CDR3: CATSYLAGAPDEQFF. In nucleotides, the CDR3 is TGTGCCACTAGTTACCTAGCGGGAGCCCCAGATGAGCAGTTCTTC.

The rearrangement links TRBV7-2 to TRBJ1-6, with TRBD1 identical over 7 bases. Germline V gives CDR1 SGHTA, CDR2 FQGNSA. The CDR3 covers 14 residues. The junction had 4 bases not matched to a gene; V was cut back by 5 bases and J by 6 bases. The CDR3 loop is CASSLGDSNSPLHF. The CDR3 DNA follows: TGTGCCAGCAGCCTCGGGGACAGTAATTCACCCCTCCACTTT.

On this clone: Other nucleotide sequences from this sample produce the same CDR3. J is TRBJ2-3 and V is TRBV9; no clear D gene. The CDR3 is made up of 14 amino acids. Trimming cost V 0 bases and J 2 bases, with 7 bases left between them. Germline values: CDR1 SGDLS, CDR2 YYNGEE. CDR3 amino acids: CASSVGGNTDTQYF. In DNA, the CDR3 is TGTGCCAGCAGCGTAGGGGGAAACACAGATACGCAGTATTTT. The variable domain in full, completed from reference TRBV9 and TRBJ2-3, reads DSGVTQTPKHLITATGQRVTLRCSPRSGDLSVYWYQQSLDQGLQFLIQYYNGEERAKGNILERFSAQQFPDLHSELNLSSLELGDSALYFCASSVGGNTDTQYFGPGTRLTVL.

This chain uses TRBV4-1 with TRBJ2-1; 8 positions agree with TRBD2. This CDR3 spans 13 amino acids. V lost 4 bases and J lost 5; bases outside the gene matches: 1. The germline gives CDR1 MGHRA, CDR2 YSYEKL. The CDR3 protein is CASSLAGNNEQFF. In DNA, the CDR3 is TGCGCCAGCAGCCTAGCGGGGAACAATGAGCAGTTCTTC.

The chain couples TRBV20-1 to TRBJ2-1, with D uncertain. The germline V and J ends were trimmed by 1 base and 5 bases, with 3 bases remaining between them. Germline lookup yields CDR1 DFQATT and CDR2 SNEGSKA (reference sequence). There are 11 residues in the CDR3. This CDR3 reads CSARGDNEQFF. The CDR3 DNA follows: TGCAGTGCTAGAGGTGACAATGAGCAGTTCTTC.